This TCR beta chain emerged from a study of metastatic and nonmetastatic thyroid tumors. On the study more broadly: It was across blood and tumor or nodule tissue from malignant and benign thyroid patients that repertoires were compared.

Whole-study findings and limits: Across blood and tumor, TCR beta diversity in malignant thyroid tumors was reportedly significantly higher than in benign nodules.

No treatment had been given to any patient before thyroid surgery. Notes on this clone: The antigen is unknown. An end of the junction does not agree with germline; a read error may underlie this. Distinct nucleotide sequences in the sample also encode this CDR3.

Per the original methods: Variation in CDR3 across clinicopathological groups served as the basis for constructing a distant-metastasis classifier in papillary thyroid cancer. Using MiXCR, TCRdb re-called clones from the PCR reads. TCRdb assigned the V and J calls; the authors' analysis was not used. This table holds tens of thousands of clones, roughly 20% found once. Sequenced: blood. This clonotype originated in a female donor with papillary thyroid cancer or a benign thyroid nodule (not recorded which). Some clones in this sample may be carry-over from other donors' samples.

CDR3 amino acids: CASSLEGTESYEQYF. The CDR3 DNA reads TGTGCCAGCAGCCTAGAGGGGACAGAGTCCTACGAGCAGTACTTC. The chain has TRBV11-3 and TRBJ2-7; 7 bases agree with TRBD1. CDR1 and CDR2 (germline): SGHNT, YENEEA. This CDR3 is built from 15 residues.